This TCR beta chain was sequenced in a study of Ad26.COV2.S vaccination and SARS-CoV-2 variants. Study in general: The authors gave Ad26.COV2.S intramuscularly, either once or twice 56 days apart.

Study observations and caveats: Similar non-spike TCR breadth was seen in vaccine and placebo recipients.

Only in-frame clones appear in the TCRdb table, and some are missing; sequencing was by immunoSEQ multiplex PCR. The table shows around 450,000 clones, with about nine tenths occurring only once. This clone was seen only once. Its target is not known. Treatment indicated: around 19 received Ad26.COV2.S at low or high dose, single or two shots; 5 received placebo; per-sample allocation not given. The samples were gathered on day 63 after the first injection of vaccine or placebo. In Boston, the donor was an adult between 18-55 years of age. This material consisted of peripheral blood, taken in a trial of Ad26.COV2.S vaccine versus placebo. The TCR originated in a person aged 18-65 years who received the Ad26.COV2.S COVID-19 vaccine or a placebo.

The CDR3 sequence is CASRRGSGYNEQFF. Here the CDR3 DNA reads TGTGCCAGCAGACGGGGTAGCGGATACAATGAGCAGTTCTTC. The chain carries TRBV3-1 (or the pseudogene TRBV3-2) and TRBJ2-1; TRBD2 might be the D (6 bases). V shed 6 bases and J shed 4 bases, with 13 bases lying between them. CDR3 length: 14 amino acids. Looked up from germline, CDR1 is LGHDT and CDR2 is YNNKEL (reference sequence).